Sequencing of this T cell receptor beta chain was carried out in a study of cytomegalovirus exposure and HLA in healthy donors. CDR3 length: 16 residues. Germline V lookup: CDR1 SEHNR, CDR2 FQNEAQ (reference sequence). J was trimmed by 3 bases and V by 2 bases; bases with no gene match: 8. PCR involved 60 Vbeta and 13 Jbeta primers. Produced via immunoSEQ multiplex PCR; TCRdb's table is partial and in-frame only. The sample records 90,000 to 140,000 clones, 60% to 80% being singletons. Sample: PBMCs. The clonotype comes from a man aged 30-40 years in good health and CMV-seronegative. This chain connects TRBV7-9 to TRBJ2-3; 7 bases are a match to TRBD2. CDR3 sequence (DNA): TGTGCCAGCAGCTTATCTACGGGAGGTGTGACAGATACGCAGTATTTT. It is translated as CASSLSTGGVTDTQYF.